Following are 15 T cell receptor beta chains from one sample sequenced in a study of control samples from healthy donors and cancer patients. Some clones are missing from TCRdb's copy, which holds only in-frame ones; the method was immunoSEQ multiplex PCR. This sample has about 94,000 clones, with about nine tenths found just once. Sequencing input: blood. All receptors come from a woman under 30 in good health.

The chain uses TRBV6-5 and TRBJ2-7; 7 positions match TRBD1. The V gene end was trimmed by 4 bases and the J gene end by 0 bases; junction bases not matched to a gene: 3. This CDR3 contains 14 residues. Germline V gene data show CDR1 as MNHEY and CDR2 as SVGAGI. CDR3 sequence: CASSSDRSSYEQYF. The CDR3 DNA reads as TGTGCCAGCAGTTCGGACAGGAGCTCCTACGAGCAGTACTTC.

V and J are TRBV7-8 and TRBJ2-7; no clear D gene. This CDR3 is 12 amino acids long. Deletions cut 7 bases from V and 5 bases from J, with 12 bases between. The germline V gene has CDR1 SGHVS and CDR2 FQNEAQ. This CDR3 reads CASTSSGHEQYF. The CDR3, as DNA: TGTGCCAGCACCTCTTCGGGCCACGAGCAGTACTTC.

The chain joins TRBV6-1 to TRBJ1-5; D is undetermined. The CDR3 spans 14 residues. The germline V gene has CDR1 MNHNS and CDR2 SASEGT. V lost 3 bases and J lost 7, with 13 bases in between. The CDR3 loop is CASSDANPQQPQHF. CDR3 DNA: TGTGCCAGCAGTGACGCAAACCCGCAGCAGCCCCAGCATTTT.

The chain carries TRBV19 and TRBJ1-1; D uncertain. This CDR3 spans 13 amino acids. Germline V lookup: CDR1 LNHDA, CDR2 SQIVND (reference sequence). V lost 3 bases to trimming and J lost 3 bases, with 8 bases between them. CDR3 region: CASSMARDTEAFF. In DNA form, the CDR3 reads TGTGCCAGTAGTATGGCGAGGGACACTGAAGCTTTCTTT.

The genes are TRBV13 and TRBJ1-1, with TRBD1 as a possible D gene (5 bases). The CDR3 is 18 amino acids. Per germline, CDR1 PRHDT and CDR2 FYEKMQ (reference sequence). The V gene lost 5 bases and the J gene lost 1 base, with 23 bases spanning the gap. CDR3 nucleotides: TGTGCCAGCAGCCATACGGCAGGGAGAAGCCCCACGAACACTGAAGCTTTCTTT. Protein product: CASSHTAGRSPTNTEAFF. Based on the CDR3 plus reference TRBV13 and TRBJ1-1, the full variable domain is AAGVIQSPRHLIKEKRETATLKCYPIPRHDTVYWYQQGPGQDPQFLISFYEKMQSDKGSIPDRFSAQQFSDYHSELNMSSLELGDSALYFCASSHTAGRSPTNTEAFFGQGTRLTVV.

The rearrangement joins TRBV19 to TRBJ2-6; D is unresolved. Germline V gives CDR1 LNHDA, CDR2 SQIVND (reference sequence). The CDR3 runs to 17 residues. V lost 8 bases to trimming and J lost 0 bases, with 17 bases between them. The CDR3 nucleotides read TGTGCCAGTCCTCTTTGGACCGCCATCTCTGGGGCCAACGTCCTGACTTTC. Amino acids: CASPLWTAISGANVLTF. Complete variable domain (other parts from reference TRBV19 and TRBJ2-6): DGGITQSPKYLFRKEGQNVTLSCEQNLNHDAMYWYRQDPGQGLRLIYYSQIVNDFQKGDIAEGYSVSREKKESFPLTVTSAQKNPTAFYLCASPLWTAISGANVLTFGAGSRLTVL.

To note about this clone: An end of the junction differs from the germline gene, which may be a read error. This rearrangement joins TRBV2 to TRBJ1-6; D remains unclear. CDR1 and CDR2 from the germline V gene are SNHLY and FYNNEI. The CDR3 covers 14 residues. The CDR3 DNA is TGTGCCAGAAGTGAAAGCTCCTATAATTCACCCCTCCACTTT. Its translation: CARSESSYNSPLHF.

This CDR3 reads CASSGQVSSGNTIYF. The CDR3 coding sequence is TGTGCCAGCAGTGGACAGGTTAGCTCTGGAAACACCATATATTTT. The rearrangement links TRBV9 to TRBJ1-3, with TRBD1 matching 7 bases. The CDR3 spans 15 residues. Germline V lookup: CDR1 SGDLS, CDR2 YYNGEE. The V segment lost 5 bases and the J segment 0 bases; nucleotides outside the gene matches: 5.

The J gene is TRBJ2-7, the V gene TRBV6-2 or TRBV6-3; TRBD1 aligns across 9 bases. The CDR3 loop spans 15 amino acids. The ends lost 2 bases at V and 6 bases at J; junction bases unmatched: 8. Germline CDR1 MNHEY, CDR2 SVGEGT. CDR3 protein: CASSYLGQGWGEQYF. Written as DNA, the CDR3 is TGTGCCAGCAGTTACCTGGGACAGGGTTGGGGCGAGCAGTACTTC.

CDR3 in amino acids: CASSERAASRGYTF. CDR3 in DNA: TGTGCCAGCAGTGAACGGGCAGCCTCGAGAGGCTACACCTTC. The V gene is TRBV2, the J gene TRBJ1-2, with D unresolved. In germline, CDR1 is SNHLY, CDR2 FYNNEI. V dropped 2 bases and J dropped 8 bases, with 15 bases sitting between them. This CDR3 region has 14 residues.

The J gene is TRBJ2-2, the V gene TRBV7-2; D is undetermined. Trimming cost V 0 bases and J 4 bases, with 12 bases left between them. Germline lookup yields CDR1 SGHTA and CDR2 FQGNSA. This CDR3 comprises 16 residues. CDR3: CASSLAGFGSTGELFF. CDR3 nucleotide sequence: TGTGCCAGCAGCTTAGCCGGCTTTGGTAGCACCGGGGAGCTGTTTTTT.

The chain combines TRBV7-2 with TRBJ1-6, with D perhaps TRBD1 (6 bases). Germline V gives CDR1 SGHTA, CDR2 FQGNSA. Deletions cut 4 bases from V and 7 bases from J, with 11 bases between. The CDR3 runs 14 residues. In DNA, the CDR3 is TGTGCCAGCAGCTCAAGGACAGTGAATTCACCCCTCCACTTT. Amino acid sequence: CASSSRTVNSPLHF.

The V gene is TRBV10-3, the J gene TRBJ1-2; 7 bases agree with TRBD1. This CDR3 region has 15 residues. The germline CDR1 and CDR2 sequences are ENHRY and SYGVKD. The trim removed 6 bases at V and 0 bases at J, leaving 7 bases unmatched. CDR3 residues: CAIRQLGQTNYGYTF. The CDR3 DNA reads TGTGCCATCAGACAATTGGGACAGACTAACTATGGCTACACCTTC.

This clone was found once. The CDR3 loop reads CASSPGNGGYTF. DNA for the CDR3: TGTGCCAGCAGCCCAGGGAATGGCGGCTACACCTTC. This chain connects TRBV25-1 to TRBJ1-2; a possible D gene is TRBD1 (5 bases). CDR1 and CDR2 from the germline V gene are MGHDK and SYGVNS. CDR3 size: 12 residues. Between the trimmed V and J ends, which lost 6 bases and 8 bases, there was a span of 13 bases.

This chain uses TRBV7-9 with TRBJ1-3; tentatively, D is TRBD1 (6 bases). Germline V CDR1 and CDR2: SEHNR, FQNEAQ (reference sequence). Deletions cut 5 bases from V and 4 bases from J, with 12 bases between. The CDR3 covers 14 residues. The CDR3 region has the DNA TGTGCCAGCAGCGAACAGGGTCCCGGAAACACCATATATTTT. This translates into CASSEQGPGNTIYF.